The 9 T cell receptor beta chains below were found in one sample sequenced in a study of low-dose radiotherapy and immunotherapy resistance in tumors. Time point indicated: after trial treatment. Sample treatment: LDRT plus nivolumab, ipilimumab, low-dose cyclophosphamide and aspirin (RACIN trial). Primers targeting TRAV and TRBV primed first-strand cDNA, covering alpha and beta chains. With a constant-region primer and a V-primer adapter, TCRs were subjected to roughly 20 PCR cycles of amplification. TCRdb re-called the reads through MiXCR, storing one row per CDR3 protein. This table has approximately 100,000 distinct CDR3 sequences, around 20% appearing once. The source was PBMCs, collected after low-dose radiotherapy plus immunotherapy. The origin of the receptors is a male donor with prostate cancer.

In this sample, this clonotype turned up many times. The chain has TRBV13 and TRBJ2-3, with D perhaps matching TRBD2 (5 bases). Trimming left V 3 bases short and J 6 bases short, with 7 bases between. CDR1 PRHDT and CDR2 FYEKMQ come from the germline V gene (reference sequence). The CDR3 is 12 residues long. CDR3 sequence: CASSLVADTQYF. The CDR3 DNA follows: TGTGCCAGCAGCTTGGTAGCGGATACGCAGTATTTT.

V and J are TRBV2 and TRBJ1-3; D unclear. The germline V gene encodes CDR1 SNHLY and CDR2 FYNNEI. Trimming took 1 base from V and 4 from J, leaving 11 bases between them. CDR3 length equals 15 residues. The CDR3 nucleotides are TGTGCCAGCAGTGAAGGGCAGATCCTCGGAAACACCATATATTTT. Encoded protein: CASSEGQILGNTIYF.

This clonotype was observed many times. The genes are TRBV6-5 and TRBJ1-1; D remains ambiguous. Trimming stripped 0 bases from V and 10 bases from J, with 9 bases between. Germline CDR1 is MNHEY and CDR2 is SVGAGI. This CDR3 region has 12 residues. The CDR3 region has the DNA TGTGCCAGCAGTTACTCGCTTAAGCCAGCTTTCTTT. It is translated as CASSYSLKPAFF.

Comments on this clonotype: Mismatch with germline at one junction end may stem from a read error. V gene TRBV4-2 combines with J gene TRBJ2-5, with TRBD2 identical over 15 bases. The CDR3 is 16 residues long. Germline V lookup: CDR1 LGHNA, CDR2 YNFKEQ. The CDR3 sequence is CASSLGLAGGEEAQYF. In nucleotides, the CDR3 is TGTGCCAGCAGCCTCGGACTAGCGGGGGGGGAAGAGGCCCAGTACTTC.

This clonotype has at least ten counts. The chain has TRBV5-6 and TRBJ2-3; D is unresolved. Germline CDR1 reads SGHDT; CDR2 reads YYEEEE. The CDR3 length is 13 residues. Trimming cost V 2 bases and J 2 bases, with 6 bases left between them. CDR3 DNA sequence: TGTGCCAGCAGCTTCAGACCCACAGATACGCAGTATTTT. Protein product: CASSFRPTDTQYF.

Comments on this clonotype: A much bigger clone sits one base away, suggesting this may be a read error. The chain uses TRBV7-9 and TRBJ1-2; no firm D call. CDR3 length equals 13 residues. From germline, CDR1 is SEHNR and CDR2 FQNEAQ (reference sequence). This CDR3 reads CAGSSSREVGYTF. CDR3 nucleotide sequence: TGTGCCGGCAGCTCGTCGCGGGAGGTAGGCTACACCTTC.

This clonotype was seen many times. This chain uses TRBV20-1 with TRBJ2-3; the D gene could be TRBD1 or TRBD2 (5 bases each). The CDR3 totals 15 residues. Germline CDR1 DFQATT, CDR2 SNEGSKA (reference sequence). V lost 5 bases and J lost 1, with 16 bases in between. The CDR3 DNA is TGCAGTGCTTCTCCCTGGGACGAGGGCACAGATACGCAGTATTTT. This translates into CSASPWDEGTDTQYF.

This clonotype was counted many times. The rearrangement uses TRBV7-9 and TRBJ1-4; 7 bases line up with TRBD1. The CDR3 contains 14 residues. Germline V gene sequence: CDR1 SEHNR, CDR2 FQNEAQ (reference sequence). Germline trimming cut 5 bases from V and 8 bases from J; bases unmatched to any gene: 8. The DNA of the CDR3 is TGTGCCAGCAGCGTGGAGACAGGGTGGGAAAAACTGTTTTTT. It codes for CASSVETGWEKLFF.

The sample holds many counts of this clonotype. The chain recombines TRBV14 with TRBJ2-1; TRBD2 might be the D (6 bases). The length of the CDR3 is 14 residues. The ends were cut back, 1 base at V and 9 bases at J, with 13 bases in the middle. Germline CDR1 is SGHDN and CDR2 is FVKESK. The CDR3 region is CASSQVDRGGEQFF. CDR3 nucleotide sequence: TGTGCCAGCAGCCAAGTGGATAGGGGAGGTGAGCAGTTCTTC.